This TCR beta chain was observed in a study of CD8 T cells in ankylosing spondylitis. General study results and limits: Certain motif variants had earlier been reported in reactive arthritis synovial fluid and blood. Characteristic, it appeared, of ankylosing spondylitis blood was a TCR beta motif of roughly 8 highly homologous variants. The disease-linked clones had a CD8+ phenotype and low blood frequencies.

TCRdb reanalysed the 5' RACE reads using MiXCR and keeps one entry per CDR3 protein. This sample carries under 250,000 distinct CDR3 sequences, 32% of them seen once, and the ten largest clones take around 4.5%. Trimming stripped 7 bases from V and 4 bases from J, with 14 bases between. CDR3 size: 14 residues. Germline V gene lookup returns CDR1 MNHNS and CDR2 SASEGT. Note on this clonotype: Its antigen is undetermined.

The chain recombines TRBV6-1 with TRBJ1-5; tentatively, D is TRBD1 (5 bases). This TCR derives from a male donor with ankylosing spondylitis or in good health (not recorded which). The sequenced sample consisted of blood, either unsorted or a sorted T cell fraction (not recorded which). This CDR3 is CASTKAGVNQPQHF. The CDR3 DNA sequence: TGTGCCAGCACTAAAGCGGGGGTGAATCAGCCCCAGCATTTT.